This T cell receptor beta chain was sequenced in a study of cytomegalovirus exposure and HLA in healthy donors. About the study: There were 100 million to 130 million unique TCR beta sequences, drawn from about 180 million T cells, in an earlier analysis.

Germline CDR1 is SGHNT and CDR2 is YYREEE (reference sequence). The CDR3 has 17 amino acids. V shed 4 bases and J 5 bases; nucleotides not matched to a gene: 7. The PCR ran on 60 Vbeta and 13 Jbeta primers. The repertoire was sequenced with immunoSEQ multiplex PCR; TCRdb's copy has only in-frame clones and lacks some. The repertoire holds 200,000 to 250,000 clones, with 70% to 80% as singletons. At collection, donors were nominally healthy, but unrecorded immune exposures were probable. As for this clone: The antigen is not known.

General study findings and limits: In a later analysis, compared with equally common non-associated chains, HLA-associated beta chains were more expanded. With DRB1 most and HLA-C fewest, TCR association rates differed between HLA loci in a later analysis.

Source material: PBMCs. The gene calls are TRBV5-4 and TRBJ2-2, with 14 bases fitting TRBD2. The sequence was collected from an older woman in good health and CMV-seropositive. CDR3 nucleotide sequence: TGTGCCAGCAGCCGGGGGACTAGCGGGAGAGGGACCGGGGAGCTGTTTTTT. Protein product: CASSRGTSGRGTGELFF.